The 15 T cell receptor beta chains given below trace back to one sample, sequenced in a study of blood T cell repertoires in COVID-19. Sequenced by immunoSEQ multiplex PCR; TCRdb stores in-frame clones only, minus some. The top ten hold around 1.6% of the sample, which has approximately 150,000 clones, 80% to 90% seen once. Specimen: peripheral blood. The source is a woman aged 50 to 60 with acute or convalescent COVID-19.

V is TRBV27 and J is TRBJ2-3, with 9 bases identical to TRBD2. J was trimmed by 0 bases and V by 6 bases; bases with no gene match: 10. Germline V gene sequence: CDR1 MNHEY, CDR2 SMNVEV (reference sequence). There are 17 residues in the CDR3. This CDR3 is CASRRPGTSPSTDTQYF. DNA for the CDR3: TGTGCCAGCAGGCGCCCCGGGACTAGCCCAAGCACAGATACGCAGTATTTT.

The chain couples TRBV10-3 to TRBJ2-7; 7 bases are a match to TRBD2. Germline V gene lookup returns CDR1 ENHRY and CDR2 SYGVKD. J gave up 6 bases and V 0 bases, and 5 bases lay outside the gene matches. CDR3 length equals 14 residues. The CDR3 bases are TGTGCCATCAGTGAGTCTGCGGGAGTTCTCGAGCAGTACTTC. Translation: CAISESAGVLEQYF.

The V call is TRBV19, the J call TRBJ2-2; D may be TRBD1 (6 bases). Trimming stripped 3 bases from V and 4 bases from J, with 15 bases between. The CDR3 sequence is 16 residues long. The germline gives CDR1 LNHDA, CDR2 SQIVND (reference sequence). CDR3 coding DNA: TGTGCCAGTAGTATCTTTGGGGGCTCGGGCACCGGGGAGCTGTTTTTT. It translates to CASSIFGGSGTGELFF.

V usage is TRBV6-5 and J usage is TRBJ1-2, with 9 bases aligning to TRBD1. CDR1 is MNHEY, CDR2 SVGAGI, per germline. This CDR3 comprises 14 residues. The V gene end was trimmed by 5 bases and the J gene end by 6 bases; junction bases not matched to a gene: 7. CDR3 residues: CASSPGDRDNGYTF. CDR3 bases: TGTGCCAGCAGTCCCGGGGACAGGGACAATGGCTACACCTTC.

The V gene is TRBV11-2, the J gene TRBJ2-7, with TRBD1 identical over 8 bases. Germline lookup yields CDR1 SGHAT and CDR2 FQNNGV. V dropped 5 bases and J dropped 3; count of bases not matched to a gene: 18. This CDR3 spans 18 amino acids. The CDR3 region is CASSLGGQGQGGHYEQYF. For the CDR3, the DNA is TGTGCCAGCAGCCTGGGCGGACAGGGTCAAGGGGGTCACTACGAGCAGTACTTC.

J is TRBJ2-1 and V is TRBV5-1; a weak D match, TRBD1 (5 bases). This CDR3 contains 12 residues. V lost 0 bases and J 11 bases, leaving 9 bases between the germline ends. Germline CDR1 SGHRS, CDR2 YFSETQ. CDR3 in amino acids: CASSLGQGKQFF. The CDR3, as DNA: TGCGCCAGCAGCTTGGGTCAGGGAAAGCAGTTCTTC.

V is TRBV7-2 and J is TRBJ2-2; D is uncertain. V gave up 4 bases and J gave up 0 bases, with 6 bases separating them. This CDR3 comprises 14 residues. Germline V gene data show CDR1 as SGHTA and CDR2 as FQGNSA. CDR3 residues: CASSSSANTGELFF. Here the CDR3 DNA reads TGTGCCAGCAGCTCCTCGGCGAACACCGGGGAGCTGTTTTTT.

J is TRBJ1-1 and V is TRBV6-1; D remains ambiguous. Germline-derived CDR1 and CDR2 are MNHNS and SASEGT. Deletions cut 7 bases from V and 0 bases from J, with 15 bases between. The length of the CDR3 is 15 residues. The chain's CDR3 is CASNPGGGMNTEAFF. The DNA for the CDR3 is TGTGCCAGCAACCCCGGCGGTGGTATGAACACTGAAGCTTTCTTT.

The chain has TRBV7-9 and TRBJ1-2, with 9 bases aligning to TRBD1. V was pared by 5 bases and J by 8 bases, with 6 bases of the junction left unmatched. The CDR3 has 13 amino acids. Germline lookup yields CDR1 SEHNR and CDR2 FQNEAQ (reference sequence). The CDR3 bases are TGTGCCAGCAGCCACCGACAGGGGGGAGGCTACACCTTC. As protein: CASSHRQGGGYTF.

This clone occurred a few times. The chain combines TRBV10-1 with TRBJ1-3; TRBD1 matches at 7 bases. The CDR3 spans 15 residues. Germline CDR1 WNHNN, CDR2 SYGVQD (reference sequence). V gave up 4 bases and J gave up 0 bases; unmatched junction bases: 3. The chain's CDR3 is CASSASGGSGNTIYF. CDR3 sequence (DNA): TGCGCCAGCAGTGCATCAGGGGGCTCTGGAAACACCATATATTTT.

V is TRBV2 and J is TRBJ2-7; 10 nucleotides agree with TRBD2. The CDR3 totals 15 residues. CDR1 is SNHLY and CDR2 is FYNNEI in the germline V gene. V lost 3 bases and J lost 6; bases outside the gene matches: 8. The CDR3 sequence: CASSDLLAGVREQYF. The CDR3 DNA reads TGTGCCAGCAGTGATTTGCTAGCGGGAGTTCGCGAGCAGTACTTC.

The chain employs TRBV28 and TRBJ1-4; 10 bases map to TRBD1. Trimming removed 8 bases from V and 7 bases from J; junction bases left unmatched: 4. This CDR3 region has 13 residues. Germline V lookup: CDR1 MDHEN, CDR2 SYDVKM. CDR3 nucleotide sequence: TGTGCCAGCGGACAGGGGGTAGCTGAAAAACTGTTTTTT. It specifies CASGQGVAEKLFF. Together with reference TRBV28 and TRBJ1-4, the CDR3 gives the full variable domain: DVKVTQSSRYLVKRTGEKVFLECVQDMDHENMFWYRQDPGLGLRLIYFSYDVKMKEKGDIPEGYSVSREKKERFSLILESASTNQTSMYLCASGQGVAEKLFFGSGTQLSVL.

V is TRBV27 and J is TRBJ1-4; 9 bases line up with TRBD1. V trimming: 5 bases; J trimming: 8 bases; junction bases outside the gene matches: 9. Germline CDR1 is MNHEY and CDR2 is SMNVEV (reference sequence). The CDR3 consists of 15 residues. CDR3 in DNA: TGTGCCAGCAGTGACGCCGGACAGGGGAGCGAAAAACTGTTTTTT. Residues: CASSDAGQGSEKLFF.

This clone was seen a few times. This chain connects TRBV12-5 to TRBJ2-3; the match to TRBD2 covers 9 bases. The CDR3 runs 17 residues. The trim removed 1 base at V and 6 bases at J, leaving 11 bases unmatched. Germline CDR1 reads LGHNT; CDR2 reads FRNRAP. This chain's CDR3 is CASGLGGGGAIGDTQYF. DNA of the CDR3: TGTGCTAGTGGTTTGGGCGGCGGGGGGGCCATTGGGGATACGCAGTATTTT.

The V call is TRBV24-1, the J call TRBJ1-2; 8 bases map to TRBD1. Germline CDR1 and CDR2: KGHDR and SFDVKD. After removal of 3 bases from V and 4 bases from J, the junction contained 6 bases not matched to a gene. The CDR3 runs to 15 residues. The CDR3 DNA reads as TGTGCCACCAGTGATCCCCGGACAGGGTTCTATGGCTACACCTTC. Translation: CATSDPRTGFYGYTF.